A selection of T cell receptor beta chains follows, all from one sample in a study of T cell responses to AZD1222 COVID-19 vaccine. The method was immunoSEQ multiplex PCR; TCRdb's version includes in-frame clones alone and lacks a portion of them. The table shows roughly 140,000 clones, with almost 90% occurring only once. Sequenced material: peripheral blood, taken on day 0 of AZD1222 vaccination. The receptors were sampled from an adult in good health. CDR3s leave out the opening cysteine and the closing phenylalanine or tryptophan. The order of the fields is V gene, D gene, CDR3 protein. A D gene is named only where the DNA matches it firmly.

>TRBV9|NA
ASSVADGANVLT
>TRBV5-1|TRBD1
ASSSRDRGDIQY
>TRBV19|TRBD1
ASSFTGDGGPDTQY
>TRBV30|NA
AWTELNSPLH
>TRBV9|NA
ASSVEPGVLAEAF
>TRBV12-3/TRBV12-4|TRBD1
ASTLQGAETQY
>TRBV7-2|NA
ASSLILGNTIY
>TRBV4-3|TRBD2
ASSQRTSGLYNEQF
>TRBV27|TRBD2
ASSLSQTSDYNEQF
>TRBV7-9|NA
ASSPRAGLGNTIY
>TRBV7-2|NA
ASSLNRDGNTIY
>TRBV27|TRBD1
ASGRTGNNQPQH
>TRBV28|NA
ASSFGGLQTQY
>TRBV6-2/TRBV6-3|NA
ASSSARGRSGQPQH
>TRBV28|TRBD1
ASSSPGQAPNYGYT
>TRBV2|NA
ASSDSLRGANEKLF
>TRBV6-5|NA
ASSYSWESKNYGYT
>TRBV6-5|TRBD2
ASSRAGEETQY
>TRBV6-6|NA
ASRRIEDRTYEQY
>TRBV7-2|TRBD1
ASSLDGQGGDGYT
>TRBV3-1/TRBV3-2|TRBD2
ASSQVGLALNTGELF
>TRBV5-1|NA
ASSPDIGRGSYT
>TRBV7-2|NA
ASSLITGYETQY
>TRBV6-2/TRBV6-3|NA
ASSYSRTSSYNEQF
>TRBV30|TRBD1
ALGRDSRNSPLH
>TRBV4-3|NA
ASSQVTRGNSPLH
>TRBV3-1/TRBV3-2|NA
ASSQDSGSGANVLT
>TRBV4-1|NA
ASSQASAGGTEAF
>TRBV9|NA
ASSVGGLSYGYT
>TRBV28|TRBD1
ASSLITGALYGYT
>TRBV28|NA
ASRPPPNTGELF
>TRBV3-1/TRBV3-2|NA
ASSGVVKNIQY
>TRBV7-3|NA
ASSLATADTQY
>TRBV28|TRBD1
ASTLTGVYGYT
>TRBV10-2|NA
ASSESEWAEKY
>TRBV28|TRBD2
ASSRLASSYEQY
>TRBV7-2|TRBD1
ASRRGQGNEQF
>TRBV6-5|TRBD1
ASRGQVGLNTEAF
>TRBV19|NA
ARGNATSYNEQF
>TRBV9|TRBD2
ASSEGRLAWEQY
>TRBV6-2/TRBV6-3|TRBD1
ASSYVLDRGNYGYT
>TRBV18|TRBD2
ASSPRVPGGPGSYEQY
>TRBV9|NA
ASSASGLNSPLH
>TRBV7-2|NA
ASSSRRTAGGNIQY
>TRBV27|NA
ASLPTGRGYDEQY
>TRBV28|NA
ASSFGYDYGYT
>TRBV14|NA
ASSRQETQY